Below, 10 T cell receptor beta chains from the same sample are listed, as sequenced in a study of Tregs in tolerant kidney transplant recipients. TCRdb's table, derived via immunoSEQ multiplex PCR, lists solely in-frame clones and lacks some. Its clone listing holds approximately 13,000 clones. Recipients received nonmyeloablative bone marrow transplants from related graft donors, with transient mixed chimerism. The specimen comprised CD8+ T cells from blood (PBMCs), sampled 6 months after the transplant. Receptors originate from a human patient who received a combined kidney and bone marrow transplant. Some of the T cells might come from the graft donor.

A remark on this clone: The read stops 3 residues short of the end of the CDR3; the missing end is completed from the germline J gene. The chain recombines TRBV19 with TRBJ2-2; 7 nucleotides line up with TRBD1. This CDR3 spans 14 amino acids. Trimming took 5 bases from V and 6 from J; bases not matched to a gene: 6. The V gene's germline CDR1 is LNHDA and CDR2 SQIVND (reference sequence). The CDR3 loop reads CASSPHQGAGELFF. The sequenced part of the CDR3 DNA is TGTGCCAGTAGTCCCCACCAGGGGGCCGGGGAG.

Regarding this clone: The read falls 3 residues short of the CDR3 end, and the missing part is taken from the germline J gene. The gene calls are TRBV10-1 and TRBJ2-3; D may be TRBD2 (7 bases). The ends were cut back, 2 bases at V and 5 bases at J, with 20 bases in the middle. Germline V gene sequence: CDR1 WNHNN, CDR2 SYGVQD (reference sequence). The CDR3 has 17 amino acids. The CDR3 bases that were read are TGCGCCAGCAGTGAGCCAAGACAATCGGGGGGCGGAGATACG. Translating it yields CASSEPRQSGGGDT. In full, the CDR3 is CASSEPRQSGGGDTQYF.

The covered CDR3 bases are TGTGCCACCAGCTCCAGGGAACAAAACACCGGGGAG. The encoded protein is CATSSREQNTGE. From start to end, the CDR3 is CATSSREQNTGELFF. V is TRBV15 and J is TRBJ2-2; possible D gene TRBD1, 5 bases. The read terminates 3 residues ahead of where the CDR3 ends, so the germline J gene completes it. The CDR3 loop spans 15 amino acids. V lost 5 bases to trimming and J lost 2 bases, with 12 bases between them. Per germline, CDR1 LNHNV and CDR2 YYDKDF (reference sequence).

With regard to this clone: The read ends 3 residues early relative to the CDR3; the germline J gene fills the gap. This chain joins TRBV19 and TRBJ2-7; TRBD1 might be the D (6 bases). Germline values: CDR1 LNHDA, CDR2 SQIVND (reference sequence). The CDR3 is 13 residues long. Trimming removed 4 bases at V and 6 bases at J, with 13 bases between. The part of the CDR3 DNA that was read is TGTGCCAGTAGTACAGGGGTATCGCGCGAG. This gives the protein CASSTGVSRE. The whole CDR3 is CASSTGVSREQYF.

Concerning this clone: The read is 3 residues too short to cover the CDR3 end, so that end is filled in from the germline J gene. The chain joins TRBV19 to TRBJ1-2; 7 bases are shared with TRBD1. There are 13 residues in the CDR3. V lost 5 bases and J lost 4; bases outside the gene matches: 4. Germline loops: CDR1 LNHDA, CDR2 SQIVND (reference sequence). CDR3 protein: CASSPGQTYGYTF. The sequenced part of the CDR3 DNA is TGTGCCAGTAGTCCGGGACAGACCTATGGC.

Notes on this clone: With the read ending 3 residues before the CDR3 end, the germline J gene is used to fill in that end. This chain links TRBV11-2 with TRBJ2-7; maybe TRBD1 (5 bases). Germline CDR1 reads SGHAT; CDR2 reads FQNNGV. V lost 1 base, J lost 5 bases, and 12 bases lay in between. The CDR3 covers 14 residues. The CDR3 loop reads CASSLAGRVHEQYF. The sequenced CDR3 bases are TGTGCCAGCAGCTTAGCGGGCAGGGTCCACGAG.

In the case of this clone: The CDR3 extends 3 residues past the end of the read, so its final part is completed from the germline J gene. V gene TRBV2 combines with J gene TRBJ2-1; D might be TRBD1 (5 bases). The length of the CDR3 is 14 residues. Trimming cost V 4 bases and J 8 bases, with 15 bases left between them. The germline CDR1 and CDR2 sequences are SNHLY and FYNNEI. The covered CDR3 bases are TGTGCCAGCAGTGGGGGCCAGGGTGTGGATGAG. This sequence encodes CASSGGQGVDE. The full CDR3 protein is CASSGGQGVDEQFF.

Of note for this clone: The read comes to an end 3 residues before the CDR3 does, leaving the germline J gene to fill in the end. The chain is built from TRBV7-8 and TRBJ2-7; 11 bases fit TRBD1. Trimming removed 5 bases from V and 2 bases from J; junction bases left unmatched: 2. The CDR3 covers 14 residues. CDR1 and CDR2 from the germline V gene are SGHVS and FQNEAQ. The CDR3: CASSKGQGAYEQYF. The DNA read from the CDR3 is TGTGCCAGCAGCAAGGGACAGGGGGCCTACGAG.

Of note for this clone: The observed sequence ends 3 residues before the CDR3 terminus, with the missing tail filled in from the germline J gene. The rearrangement joins TRBV20-1 to TRBJ1-2; weak D call: TRBD1 (5 bases). Germline V gene lookup returns CDR1 DFQATT and CDR2 SNEGSKA (reference sequence). The CDR3 contains 13 residues. The V end lost 1 base, the J end lost 4 bases, and 10 bases lay between the germline ends. This chain's CDR3 is CSARAETVYGYTF. CDR3 bases read: TGCAGTGCTAGAGCCGAGACAGTCTATGGC.

Concerning this clone itself: Read data end 3 residues before the CDR3 end; the end is taken from the germline J gene. This chain connects TRBV10-3 to TRBJ2-7, with 7 bases matching TRBD1. The CDR3 runs to 15 residues. V was pared by 6 bases and J by 2 bases, with 10 bases of the junction left unmatched. The germline gives CDR1 ENHRY, CDR2 SYGVKD. The part of the CDR3 DNA that was read is TGTGCCATCAGCGAACAGGGGTTAGGGACCTACGAG. Its translation: CAISEQGLGTYE. The whole CDR3 reads CAISEQGLGTYEQYF.